The T cell receptor beta chain under discussion was sequenced for a study of cytomegalovirus exposure and HLA in healthy donors. With regard to this clone: The antigen is unknown.

Overall study findings and caveats: Usually a TCR sequence was rare, but some public TCRs were found in many donors. Sequencing had likely introduced a cluster of highly shared sequence variants as an artifact.

The CDR3 is made up of 15 amino acids. Germline trimming cut 6 bases from V and 1 base from J; bases unmatched to any gene: 8. CDR1 and CDR2 from the germline V gene are LNHDA and SQIVND (reference sequence). PCR used 60 Vbeta primers and 13 Jbeta primers. TCRdb's table, derived via immunoSEQ multiplex PCR, lists solely in-frame clones and lacks some. The table includes around 130,000 clones, about 62% detected once. Sequenced material: PBMCs. This chain joins TRBV19 and TRBJ1-1; 7 bases align to TRBD1. This receptor was taken from a woman aged 40 to 50 in good health and CMV-seropositive. CDR3: CASRAWTGQNTEAFF. The CDR3 nucleotides read TGTGCCAGTAGGGCGTGGACAGGACAGAACACTGAAGCTTTCTTT.